This T cell receptor (beta chain) originates from a study of blood T cell repertoires in COVID-19 (dated by TCRdb to about 2020). In terms of the full investigation: The collaborator samples originated in the United States, Italy and Spain and spanned the acute and convalescent phases of COVID-19. The prospective study material was composed of cDNA or gDNA derived from T cells, B-cell-depleted T cells, or PBMCs. Deeply sampled blood TCRbeta repertoires from subjects exposed to, actively infected with, or recovered from COVID-19 were included in the dataset. The repertoires were made available in a free public database intended to serve as a resource for research on the immune response to SARS-CoV-2. The samples were drawn from the first 160 participants of the ongoing ImmuneRACE study and from over a thousand subjects provided by 6 global collaborators. Sample metadata almost always included a de-identified subject ID, COVID-19 status, age in years and sex. Where available, HLA class I and class II types were obtained from metadata supplied by the sample provider rather than from assay-based typing.

Relative to germline, V is missing 1 base and J is missing 3 bases, with 6 bases of the junction outside any gene match. The CDR3 runs 15 amino acids, cysteine and phenylalanine included. Kept here is only the CDR3 DNA, which spans 45 bases and is read in frame from base 1. CDR1 and CDR2 were assigned from the germline V gene (reference sequence) as GTSNPN and SVGIG. Findings and caveats that apply to the study as a whole: The quantity of clinical and demographic metadata differed by source and by participant and was supplied without curation.

Regarding this clone: It has no known antigen specificity. No much larger clone is present one base from it, and per-base qualities are unavailable.

Each collaborating institution followed its own protocols to collect whole blood in K2EDTA tubes. Collaborator samples were shipped for TCRbeta analysis as frozen whole blood, isolated PBMCs, or DNA extracted from either sample type. The immunoSEQ Assay, a bias-controlled multiplex PCR, was used to amplify TCRbeta CDR3 regions from genomic DNA. As for the authors' bioinformatics: The number of nucleated cells in each sample was estimated by amplification of reference gene primers within the assay. To quantify the absolute abundance of each unique TCRbeta CDR3 rearrangement, sequence reads were collapsed and filtered. Productive Simpson clonality was computed per sample as the square root of Simpson's diversity index over productive rearrangements. TCRdb holds this immuneACCESS table with in-frame rearrangements only. Some clones are missing; in checked studies, unresolved V genes explain under half, and the rest has no known cause. D and trimming come from the DNA, and the V and J calls and clone size come from that table. Here the sample has 150,000 or so clones; roughly 86% occur a single time. Roughly 15% of the sample lies in the top ten.

The rearranged chain carries TRBV30 and TRBJ1-1; the junction holds 9 bases that match TRBD1. The origin of this receptor is a human donor with acute or convalescent COVID-19. The donor label of this sample is uncertain. The sample taken for sequencing was peripheral blood. For the CDR3, the sequence is CAWSASRTGDTEAFF. The DNA reads as follows: TGTGCCTGGAGTGCCTCGAGGACAGGGGACACTGAAGCTTTCTTT.